The 18 T cell receptor beta chains in this list originate from one sample, sequenced in a study of T cell repertoires and HLA-DP antigens. Method: immunoSEQ multiplex PCR; TCRdb's copy keeps in-frame clones and lacks some. The sample has 2,000 or so clones, over 65% seen once. CD4+ cells expanded for 15 days were restimulated 20 to 25 h with allogeneic-DPB1 HeLa cells. Retrovirally transduced HeLa cells with HLA-DPA1/DPB1, HLA-DM, invariant chain and CD80 served as stimulators. Sequences were obtained from CD137- CD4+ T cells from cultured PBMCs. Receptor source: a middle-aged man in good health and CMV-seronegative.

A remark on this clone: The CDR3 carries no conserved terminal phenylalanine or tryptophan, so it likely arises from a read error. It is unclear where the CDR3 begins or ends on the DNA, so no DNA is shown, and the CDR3 is as TCRdb lists it. This sequence joins TRBV5-8 and TRBJ2-7; no check of the table's D call, TRBD2, against the DNA was made. The CDR3 extends over 12 residues, inclusive of both ends. The germline V gene encodes CDR1 SGHTS and CDR2 YDEGEE. CDR3 residues: CASSRGSGTPVY.

The chain is built from TRBV7-2 and TRBJ2-1; 12 bases line up with TRBD2. Germline V gene lookup returns CDR1 SGHTA and CDR2 FQGNSA. The CDR3 covers 17 residues. V lost 5 bases, J lost 4 bases, and 9 bases stayed unmatched. The CDR3 sequence: CASSPARLAGVYNEQFF. For the CDR3, the DNA is TGTGCCAGCAGCCCCGCCCGACTAGCGGGAGTTTACAATGAGCAGTTCTTC.

This chain links TRBV5-1 with TRBJ2-7; tentatively, D is TRBD2 (6 bases). This CDR3 is 15 amino acids long. The V gene lost 4 bases and the J gene lost 2 bases, with 16 bases spanning the gap. Germline CDR1 is SGHRS and CDR2 is YFSETQ. The DNA for the CDR3 is TGCGCCAGCAGCACGGGGGAAACAGGAGCCTACGAGCAGTACTTC. It codes for CASSTGETGAYEQYF. The full variable domain, rest sourced from reference TRBV5-1 and TRBJ2-7, is KAGVTQTPRYLIKTRGQQVTLSCSPISGHRSVSWYQQTPGQGLQFLFEYFSETQRNKGNFPGRFSGRQFSNSRSEMNVSTLELGDSALYLCASSTGETGAYEQYFGPGTRLTVT.

The rearrangement uses TRBV11-2 and TRBJ2-1; 8 bases map to TRBD2. Per the germline V gene, CDR1 is SGHAT and CDR2 is FQNNGV. The CDR3 loop spans 15 amino acids. V lost 2 bases and J lost 6; bases outside the gene matches: 6. CDR3 region: CASSLQAGVSNEQFF. In DNA, the CDR3 is TGTGCCAGCAGCTTACAAGCGGGAGTTAGCAATGAGCAGTTCTTC.

Sample share makes this clone medium-sized. The rearrangement uses TRBV28 and TRBJ2-7; tentative D call: TRBD1 (5 bases). This CDR3 is built from 14 residues. CDR1 MDHEN and CDR2 SYDVKM come from the germline V gene. The germline V and J ends were trimmed by 6 bases and 0 bases, with 12 bases remaining between them. The CDR3 loop is CASSLPQGSYEQYF. The CDR3 DNA sequence: TGTGCCAGCAGCCTCCCCCAGGGCTCCTACGAGCAGTACTTC.

The rearrangement uses TRBV2 and TRBJ1-3, with unresolved D. The CDR3 has 16 amino acids. Per the germline V gene, CDR1 is SNHLY and CDR2 is FYNNEI. V was clipped by 6 bases and J by 11 bases, with 26 bases between them. CDR3 residues: CASRKIATKGKPPIYF. As DNA, the CDR3 is TGTGCCAGCAGGAAAATCGCTACGAAAGGGAAACCCCCCATATATTTT.

The V and J genes are TRBV4-3 and TRBJ2-5; 9 bases align to TRBD1. Germline V gene lookup returns CDR1 LGHNA and CDR2 YSLEER. With 0 bases clipped from V and 2 bases from J, the junction kept 4 bases outside the gene matches. The CDR3 loop spans 16 amino acids. The DNA for the CDR3 is TGCGCCAGCAGCCAAGAAACAGGGGGCACACAAGAGACCCAGTACTTC. Translated: CASSQETGGTQETQYF.

In the case of this clone: The CDR3 ends on some other residue instead of the conserved phenylalanine or tryptophan, so this is likely a read error. Written as DNA, the CDR3 is TGTGCCTGGAGTGTTATAGGGGGGAATTCACCCCTCCACCTT. Encoded protein: CAWSVIGGNSPLHL. The J gene is TRBJ1-6, the V gene TRBV30; a possible D gene is TRBD1 (6 bases). CDR1 is GTSNPN and CDR2 is SVGIG in the germline V gene (reference sequence). CDR3 length equals 14 residues. Trimming removed 0 bases at V and 7 bases at J, with 10 bases between.

The chain carries TRBV9 and TRBJ2-7, with D unresolved. Germline-derived CDR1 and CDR2 are SGDLS and YYNGEE. V was cut by 0 bases and J by 4 bases, with 11 bases left in between. The CDR3 extends over 14 amino acids. DNA for the CDR3: TGTGCCAGCAGCGTAGCTGCAGACTTGTACGAGCAGTACTTC. Translated: CASSVAADLYEQYF.

This clone is a singleton in its sample. The chain employs TRBV30 and TRBJ1-2, with 7 bases fitting TRBD1. Germline lookup yields CDR1 GTSNPN and CDR2 SVGIG (reference sequence). J lost 8 bases, V lost 4 bases, and 4 bases had no gene match. This CDR3 is 11 amino acids long. The CDR3 reads CAWTRTGGYTF. CDR3 sequence (DNA): TGTGCCTGGACCAGGACAGGCGGCTACACCTTC.

This clone was found once. The CDR3 sequence: CASSAGWDVTNYGYTF. CDR3 bases: TGTGCCAGCAGTGCGGGATGGGACGTGACTAACTATGGCTACACCTTC. The chain is built from TRBV6-1 and TRBJ1-2; possible D gene TRBD1, 5 bases. The germline gives CDR1 MNHNS, CDR2 SASEGT. V gave up 4 bases and J gave up 0 bases, with 15 bases separating them. This CDR3 comprises 16 residues.

V gene TRBV5-6 combines with J gene TRBJ2-7, with TRBD1 identical over 8 bases. V gave up 2 bases and J gave up 2 bases; unmatched junction bases: 6. This CDR3 is 15 amino acids long. Germline V gene data show CDR1 as SGHDT and CDR2 as YYEEEE. The CDR3 nucleotides read TGTGCCAGCAGCTTAAACGGACAGGGCACCTACGAGCAGTACTTC. Protein product: CASSLNGQGTYEQYF.

DNA of the CDR3: TGTGCCAGCAGCTTAGTGGGTGACGGCTCGGCGACCCAGTACTTC. Its translation: CASSLVGDGSATQYF. The chain couples TRBV11-3 to TRBJ2-5; D is undetermined. The CDR3 runs 15 residues. Germline CDR1 reads SGHNT; CDR2 reads YENEEA. V was shortened by 1 base and J by 7 bases, with 16 bases between the two germline ends.

The chain links TRBV18 to TRBJ2-7; D is uncertain. CDR3 length equals 13 residues. Trimming cost V 1 base and J 2 bases, with 6 bases left between them. Germline values: CDR1 KGHSH, CDR2 LQKENI. In DNA, the CDR3 is TGTGCCAGCTCACCACAGAGGACCTACGAGCAGTACTTC. Residues: CASSPQRTYEQYF.

This clone was found once. The chain employs TRBV7-6 and TRBJ2-7; D may correspond to TRBD1 or TRBD2 (5 bases each). V lost 2 bases and J lost 0, with 20 bases in between. The CDR3 extends over 18 amino acids. In germline, CDR1 is SGHVS, CDR2 FNYEAQ. CDR3 nucleotide sequence: TGTGCCAGCAGCTTAACACCTCCCGGGACGTCTAGCTCCTACGAGCAGTACTTC. It specifies CASSLTPPGTSSSYEQYF.

The chain uses TRBV7-2 and TRBJ1-4; 8 bases agree with TRBD1. Germline CDR1 SGHTA, CDR2 FQGNSA. V gave up 5 bases and J gave up 8 bases; unmatched junction bases: 10. There are 15 residues in the CDR3. In DNA form, the CDR3 reads TGTGCCAGCAGCACCCGACAGGGGATGAGGGAAAAACTGTTTTTT. Its translation: CASSTRQGMREKLFF.

The gene calls are TRBV7-2 and TRBJ2-1, with 14 bases matching TRBD2. Trimming took 1 base from V and 7 from J; bases not matched to a gene: 3. Looked up from germline, CDR1 is SGHTA and CDR2 is FQGNSA. CDR3 length: 16 residues. In DNA form, the CDR3 reads TGTGCCAGCAGCTTAGTTGGGACTAGCGGGAGTAATGAGCAGTTCTTC. Protein product: CASSLVGTSGSNEQFF.

The V call is TRBV15, the J call TRBJ2-7, with D perhaps TRBD1 (6 bases). The V and J ends lost 0 bases and 8 bases respectively, with 8 bases between them. Germline V gives CDR1 LNHNV, CDR2 YYDKDF (reference sequence). The CDR3 is 12 amino acids. The CDR3 DNA reads TGTGCCACCAGCAGAGATGGGGGCAAGCAGTACTTC. It codes for CATSRDGGKQYF.